The 9 T cell receptor beta chains given below trace back to one sample, sequenced in a study of shared clonotypes between healthy human individuals. Clones were sequenced by immunoSEQ multiplex PCR, and TCRdb holds only the in-frame ones, with some missing. The table shows some 980,000 clones, with over 75% occurring only once. Sequencing was done on a sample of memory CD4+ T cells sorted from blood. Subset in this sample: CD45RA-negative fraction. Receptors were obtained from a man between 18 and 35 years old in good health.

The rearrangement links TRBV7-2 to TRBJ2-1, with TRBD2 matching 8 bases. From germline, CDR1 is SGHTA and CDR2 FQGNSA. The CDR3 runs to 15 residues. The ends lost 5 bases at V and 9 bases at J; junction bases unmatched: 12. The CDR3: CASSLRALAGSEQFF. The CDR3 coding sequence is TGTGCCAGCAGCCTTAGGGCCTTAGCGGGGTCTGAGCAGTTCTTC.

The rearrangement joins TRBV15 to TRBJ1-2; D is undetermined. The ends were cut back, 0 bases at V and 1 base at J, with 6 bases in the middle. The length of the CDR3 is 14 residues. CDR1 is LNHNV and CDR2 is YYDKDF in the germline V gene (reference sequence). The CDR3 region has the DNA TGTGCCACCAGCAGAGATCTGGGTAACTATGGCTACACCTTC. This encodes CATSRDLGNYGYTF.

This clone was counted at least ten times. The chain links TRBV9 to TRBJ2-2; 8 bases are shared with TRBD2. Germline V gene data show CDR1 as SGDLS and CDR2 as YYNGEE. The CDR3 has 17 residues. V lost 0 bases, J lost 4 bases, and 8 bases stayed unmatched. CDR3 DNA: TGTGCCAGCAGCGTAGAACTAGCGGCCTCGGGCACCGGGGAGCTGTTTTTT. Translating it yields CASSVELAASGTGELFF. The whole variable domain, remainder taken from reference TRBV9 and TRBJ2-2, is DSGVTQTPKHLITATGQRVTLRCSPRSGDLSVYWYQQSLDQGLQFLIQYYNGEERAKGNILERFSAQQFPDLHSELNLSSLELGDSALYFCASSVELAASGTGELFFGEGSRLTVL.

This clone was seen only a few times. The chain combines TRBV6-5 with TRBJ1-2; D not certain. The CDR3 runs 14 residues. Trimming stripped 4 bases from V and 8 bases from J, with 17 bases between. The germline V gene has CDR1 MNHEY and CDR2 SVGAGI. CDR3 sequence reads: CASSFRTGLQGYTF. Written as DNA, the CDR3 is TGTGCCAGCAGTTTCCGTACGGGGTTGCAAGGCTACACCTTC.

V gene TRBV11-2 combines with J gene TRBJ2-2, with no clear D. The V gene lost 1 base and the J gene lost 0 bases, with 9 bases spanning the gap. The CDR3 runs 16 residues. Germline assignment: CDR1 SGHAT and CDR2 FQNNGV. DNA for the CDR3: TGTGCCAGCAGCTTAGGGGTCGGACCGAACACCGGGGAGCTGTTTTTT. Its translation: CASSLGVGPNTGELFF.

This chain links TRBV25-1 with TRBJ2-1; TRBD2 matches at 11 bases. Germline lookup yields CDR1 MGHDK and CDR2 SYGVNS. This CDR3 comprises 12 residues. The CDR3 DNA follows: TGTGCGACTAGCGGGGATTACAATGAGCAGTTCTTC. Translation gives CATSGDYNEQFF. The full variable domain, in which reference TRBV25-1 and TRBJ2-1 provide the parts outside the CDR3, is EADIYQTPRYLVIGTGKKITLECSQTMGHDKMYWYQQDPGMELHLIHYSYGVNSTEKGDLSSESTVSRIRTEHFPLTLESARPSHTSQYLCATSGDYNEQFFGPGTRLTVL.

This chain uses TRBV7-2 with TRBJ2-3; TRBD2 matches 11 bases. V shed 9 bases, J shed 5 bases, and the junction held 13 bases outside the gene matches. Germline V gene data show CDR1 as SGHTA and CDR2 as FQGNSA. This CDR3 comprises 16 residues. For the CDR3, the DNA is TGTGCCAGTACGCCAACTAGCGGGAGAGGTGGAGATACGCAGTATTTT. This translates into CASTPTSGRGGDTQYF.

Ten or more counts support this clone. The same CDR3 arises from other DNA sequences in this sample as well. The chain recombines TRBV5-1 with TRBJ1-6; TRBD1 matches 9 bases. V was clipped by 4 bases and J by 0 bases; unmatched bases: 8. Germline lookup yields CDR1 SGHRS and CDR2 YFSETQ. CDR3 length: 18 residues. CDR3 nucleotides: TGCGCCAGCAGCGCTGGACAGGGGCGAAGCTCCTATAATTCACCCCTCCACTTT. Its protein product is CASSAGQGRSSYNSPLHF. The variable domain in full, completed from reference TRBV5-1 and TRBJ1-6, reads KAGVTQTPRYLIKTRGQQVTLSCSPISGHRSVSWYQQTPGQGLQFLFEYFSETQRNKGNFPGRFSGRQFSNSRSEMNVSTLELGDSALYLCASSAGQGRSSYNSPLHFGNGTRLTVT.

This clone was detected only once. V and J are TRBV6-6 and TRBJ1-1; a possible D gene is TRBD1 (6 bases). V was cut by 10 bases and J by 0 bases, with 12 bases left in between. The CDR3 has 13 residues. CDR1 and CDR2 (germline): MNHNY, SVGAGI (reference sequence). The CDR3 sequence is CAISGAVNTEAFF. The CDR3 DNA follows: TGTGCCATCTCGGGGGCGGTGAACACTGAAGCTTTCTTT.